This TCR beta chain appears in the sequencing data of a study of PD-1 blockade in classical Hodgkin lymphoma. Study-level points and caveats: Before treatment, complete responders showed about the same diversity as newly diagnosed patients.

The CDR3 runs 16 residues. CDR1 and CDR2 from the germline V gene are SGHTA and FQGTGA. About this clone itself: The antigen is undetermined.

Each patient relapsed following autologous stem cell transplantation, and prior brentuximab vedotin exposure differed. Method: immunoSEQ multiplex PCR; TCRdb's copy keeps in-frame clones and lacks some. The data show 30,000 to 35,000 clones, about four fifths seen once. The V and J genes are TRBV7-3 and TRBJ2-5, with 11 bases lining up with TRBD2. The last part of the DNA fits TRBJ2-7 better; the J call may be wrong. The specimen comprised peripheral blood mononuclear cells (PBMCs), sampled at baseline. This clonotype was sampled from a human donor with classical Hodgkin lymphoma. The CDR3 DNA is TGTGCCAGCAGCTTAACAGCGACTAGCGGGGCCTACGAGCAGTACTTC. As protein: CASSLTATSGAYEQYF.